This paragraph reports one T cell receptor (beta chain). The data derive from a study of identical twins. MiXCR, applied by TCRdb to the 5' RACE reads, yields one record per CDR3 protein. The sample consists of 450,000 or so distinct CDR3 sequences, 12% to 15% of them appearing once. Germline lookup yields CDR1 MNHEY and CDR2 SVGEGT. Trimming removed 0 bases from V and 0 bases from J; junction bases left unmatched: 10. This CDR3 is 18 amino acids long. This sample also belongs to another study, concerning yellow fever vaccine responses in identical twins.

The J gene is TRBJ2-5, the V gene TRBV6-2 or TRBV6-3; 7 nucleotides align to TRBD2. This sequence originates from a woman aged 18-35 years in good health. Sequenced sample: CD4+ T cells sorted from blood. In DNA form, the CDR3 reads TGTGCCAGCAGTTACTCTATTTCCGCGGGAGCGGACCAAGAGACCCAGTACTTC. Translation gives CASSYSISAGADQETQYF.